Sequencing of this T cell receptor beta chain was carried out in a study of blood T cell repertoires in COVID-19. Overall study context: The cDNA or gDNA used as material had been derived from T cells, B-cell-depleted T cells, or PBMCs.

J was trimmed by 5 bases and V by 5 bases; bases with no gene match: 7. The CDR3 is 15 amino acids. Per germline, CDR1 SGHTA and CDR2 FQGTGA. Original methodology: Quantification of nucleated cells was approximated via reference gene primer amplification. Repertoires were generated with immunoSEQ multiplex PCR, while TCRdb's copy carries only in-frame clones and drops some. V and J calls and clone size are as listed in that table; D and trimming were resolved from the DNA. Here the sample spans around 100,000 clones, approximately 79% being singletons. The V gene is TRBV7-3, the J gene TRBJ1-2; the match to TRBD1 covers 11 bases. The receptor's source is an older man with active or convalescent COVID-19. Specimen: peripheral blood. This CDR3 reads CASSPDGTGGYGYTF. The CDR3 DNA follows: TGTGCCAGCAGCCCAGACGGGACAGGGGGGTATGGCTACACCTTC.